The clone carrying this T cell receptor beta chain was observed many times. The read finishes 3 residues shy of the CDR3 end, and the germline J gene is used to complete it. The data were produced by immunoSEQ multiplex PCR, yet TCRdb's version contains in-frame clones alone and is incomplete. Altogether about 43,000 clones were found in the sample, and no singletons occur. The data stem from a study of T cell clonality in common variable immunodeficiency. CDR1 SGHVS and CDR2 FNYEAQ come from the germline V gene. Trimming cost V 0 bases and J 9 bases, with 15 bases left between them. The CDR3 runs 16 residues.

The chain uses TRBV7-6 and TRBJ1-6; no definite D call. The sequencing input was peripheral blood mononuclear cells. The clonotype was recovered from a person between 18 and 75 years old in good health. The CDR3 here is CASSLAAAGEGSPLHF. The part of the CDR3 DNA that was read is TGTGCCAGCAGCTTAGCGGCTGCAGGAGAGGGTTCACCC.